What follows are 30 T cell receptor beta chains derived from one specimen sequenced in a study of shared clonotypes between healthy human individuals. Only in-frame clones appear in the TCRdb table, and some are missing; sequencing was by immunoSEQ multiplex PCR. The repertoire consists of approximately 2.3 million clones, with more than 85% occurring once and the leading ten covering 0.39%. The specimen sequenced was naive CD4+ T cells from PBMCs. The subset here: CD45RA+ positively selected. The receptors stem from a young man in good health. Some clones in this sample may be carry-over from other donors' samples.

To note about this clone: The same CDR3 also results from other DNA sequences found in this sample. The chain joins TRBV28 to TRBJ2-3; no firm D call. The CDR3 covers 13 residues. Germline CDR1 is MDHEN and CDR2 is SYDVKM. V lost 5 bases and J 0 bases, leaving 6 bases between the germline ends. CDR3 residues: CASSPDSTDTQYF. CDR3 bases: TGTGCCAGCAGTCCCGACAGCACAGATACGCAGTATTTT.

The chain's CDR3 is CAWRYSGSSYEQYF. In DNA form, the CDR3 reads TGTGCCTGGAGGTATAGCGGGAGCTCCTACGAGCAGTACTTC. V is TRBV30 and J is TRBJ2-7, with 9 bases identical to TRBD2. V lost 3 bases, J lost 0 bases, and 3 bases stayed unmatched. In germline, CDR1 is GTSNPN, CDR2 SVGIG (reference sequence). This CDR3 is built from 14 residues.

This clone was seen only once. This CDR3 reads CASSLGLSNSPLHF. DNA for the CDR3: TGTGCCAGCAGCTTAGGTCTTTCGAATTCACCCCTCCACTTT. V gene TRBV7-9 combines with J gene TRBJ1-6, with D unclear. This CDR3 is built from 14 residues. V shed 1 base and J shed 7 bases, with 8 bases lying between them. CDR1 is SEHNR and CDR2 is FQNEAQ in the germline V gene (reference sequence).

This clone was detected only a few times. V usage is TRBV11-2 and J usage is TRBJ2-2; 9 positions match TRBD2. V lost 3 bases and J lost 7; bases outside the gene matches: 9. Germline CDR1 reads SGHAT; CDR2 reads FQNNGV. This CDR3 spans 16 amino acids. As DNA, the CDR3 is TGTGCCAGCAGCTTCCTAGCGGGACCACCGGGCGGGGAGCTGTTTTTT. Amino acid sequence: CASSFLAGPPGGELFF.

Regarding this clone: Other DNA sequences in this specimen translate into the identical CDR3. The chain is built from TRBV7-2 and TRBJ2-7; D gene ambiguous. The CDR3 sequence is 12 residues long. V lost 2 bases and J lost 7, with 9 bases in between. From germline, CDR1 is SGHTA and CDR2 FQGNSA. This CDR3 is CASSLKVGEQYF. The CDR3, as DNA: TGTGCCAGCAGCTTAAAGGTGGGAGAGCAGTACTTC.

The chain couples TRBV5-6 to TRBJ1-4; TRBD1 aligns across 8 bases. The CDR3 has 14 residues. The germline CDR1 and CDR2 sequences are SGHDT and YYEEEE. With 5 bases clipped from V and 5 bases from J, the junction kept 5 bases outside the gene matches. DNA for the CDR3: TGTGCCAGCAGGCGGACAGGGACAAATGAAAAACTGTTTTTT. It encodes CASRRTGTNEKLFF.

V gene TRBV29-1 combines with J gene TRBJ2-2, with D perhaps matching TRBD1 or TRBD2 (5 bases each). The ends were cut back, 5 bases at V and 6 bases at J, with 13 bases in the middle. This CDR3 is 13 amino acids long. The germline CDR1 and CDR2 sequences are SQVTM and ANQGSEA. CDR3 residues: CSVRDHGPGELFF. The CDR3 DNA follows: TGCAGCGTTCGGGACCATGGGCCCGGGGAGCTGTTTTTT.

The chain has TRBV19 and TRBJ2-2; D gene uncertain. Between the trimmed V and J ends, which lost 5 bases and 3 bases, there was a span of 13 bases. Germline values: CDR1 LNHDA, CDR2 SQIVND (reference sequence). This CDR3 contains 15 residues. The CDR3 region is CASSSQPGYTGELFF. Written as DNA, the CDR3 is TGTGCCAGTAGTTCGCAACCCGGGTACACCGGGGAGCTGTTTTTT. Drawing the rest from reference TRBV19 and TRBJ2-2, the complete variable domain is DGGITQSPKYLFRKEGQNVTLSCEQNLNHDAMYWYRQDPGQGLRLIYYSQIVNDFQKGDIAEGYSVSREKKESFPLTVTSAQKNPTAFYLCASSSQPGYTGELFFGEGSRLTVL.

The table lists this clone with a count of one. The sample carries other DNA sequences with the same CDR3. The rearrangement joins TRBV18 to TRBJ1-1; no firm D call. The V end was cut by 4 bases, the J end by 1 base, with 7 bases between. The CDR3 loop spans 13 amino acids. Germline lookup yields CDR1 KGHSH and CDR2 LQKENI. CDR3 DNA: TGTGCCAGCTCACTAAACAAGAACACTGAAGCTTTCTTT. Encoded protein: CASSLNKNTEAFF.

In DNA, the CDR3 is TGCGCCAGCAGCTTGAGTCAACTGCCCACCGGGGAGCTGTTTTTT. Amino acids: CASSLSQLPTGELFF. The V and J genes are TRBV5-1 and TRBJ2-2, with D unresolved. V lost 1 base, J lost 4 bases, and 11 bases lay in between. The CDR3 is made up of 15 amino acids. Per germline, CDR1 SGHRS and CDR2 YFSETQ.

The chain links TRBV5-1 to TRBJ2-3, with TRBD1 as a possible D gene (6 bases). V shed 4 bases and J shed 0 bases, with 9 bases lying between them. The CDR3 loop spans 14 amino acids. Per the germline V gene, CDR1 is SGHRS and CDR2 is YFSETQ. The DNA of the CDR3 is TGCGCCAGCAGCGACGGACAGAGCACAGATACGCAGTATTTT. Translated: CASSDGQSTDTQYF.

To note about this clone: A junction end diverges from the germline sequence, so it may reflect a read error. The gene calls are TRBV28 and TRBJ1-5; TRBD1 aligns across 9 bases. From germline, CDR1 is MDHEN and CDR2 SYDVKM. The CDR3 runs 17 residues. CDR3 DNA sequence: TGTGCCAGCAGTTCCCCCGGGGACAGGGAGGGCAAACAGCCCCAGCATTTT. The encoded protein is CASSSPGDREGKQPQHF. Drawing the rest from reference TRBV28 and TRBJ1-5, the complete variable domain is DVKVTQSSRYLVKRTGEKVFLECVQDMDHENMFWYRQDPGLGLRLIYFSYDVKMKEKGDIPEGYSVSREKKERFSLILESASTNQTSMYLCASSSPGDREGKQPQHFGDGTRLSIL.

This clone has a single count. The rearrangement links TRBV7-6 to TRBJ2-3, with D possibly matching TRBD2 (5 bases). Germline V gene data show CDR1 as SGHVS and CDR2 as FNYEAQ. Trimming removed 11 bases at V and 0 bases at J, with 12 bases between. The CDR3 sequence is 13 residues long. The CDR3: CAAIGVSTDTQYF. The CDR3 region has the DNA TGTGCCGCGATCGGGGTAAGCACAGATACGCAGTATTTT.

This clone was counted a few times. The V gene is TRBV5-1, the J gene TRBJ1-1; the D is unclear. V gave up 0 bases and J gave up 1 base, with 10 bases separating them. CDR1 and CDR2 from the germline V gene are SGHRS and YFSETQ. The CDR3 has 15 residues. The CDR3 loop is CASSLVGSPNTEAFF. CDR3 bases: TGCGCCAGCAGCTTGGTGGGCAGCCCGAACACTGAAGCTTTCTTT.

The chain carries TRBV5-4 and TRBJ1-4; TRBD1 is a possible D gene (5 bases). This CDR3 has 15 residues. Trimming left V 4 bases short and J 5 bases short, with 15 bases between. Germline V CDR1 and CDR2: SGHNT, YYREEE (reference sequence). The DNA for the CDR3 is TGTGCCAGCAGCGGGTTTGGAGGGGTGAATGAAAAACTGTTTTTT. Translated, it gives CASSGFGGVNEKLFF.

Notes on this clone: At the DNA level, this CDR3 is encoded by other sequences in the same sample as well. The chain carries TRBV2 and TRBJ2-1, with a weak D call TRBD2 (5 bases). CDR3 length: 13 amino acids. Trimming took 3 bases from V and 7 from J, leaving 10 bases between them. Germline CDR1 is SNHLY and CDR2 is FYNNEI. The DNA for the CDR3 is TGTGCCAGCAGTGAGACCTCGGGGAATGAGCAGTTCTTC. This encodes CASSETSGNEQFF. Together with reference TRBV2 and TRBJ2-1, the CDR3 gives the full variable domain: EPEVTQTPSHQVTQMGQEVILRCVPISNHLYFYWYRQILGQKVEFLVSFYNNEISEKSEIFDDQFSVERPDGSNFTLKIRSTKLEDSAMYFCASSETSGNEQFFGPGTRLTVL.

J is TRBJ2-7 and V is TRBV5-6; D is unresolved. There are 13 residues in the CDR3. Germline V gene sequence: CDR1 SGHDT, CDR2 YYEEEE. Trimming left V 0 bases short and J 9 bases short, with 13 bases between. CDR3 amino acids: CASSLDRAPRQYF. CDR3 coding DNA: TGTGCCAGCAGCTTGGACCGAGCGCCACGGCAGTACTTC.

The chain uses TRBV28 and TRBJ2-2; D unclear. The CDR3 has 15 residues. V dropped 3 bases and J dropped 8 bases, with 16 bases sitting between them. The germline V gene has CDR1 MDHEN and CDR2 SYDVKM. The CDR3 sequence is CASSLPSLGGGELFF. CDR3 nucleotides: TGTGCCAGCAGTTTGCCCTCTCTGGGTGGGGGGGAGCTGTTTTTT. Full variable domain (missing parts from reference TRBV28 and TRBJ2-2): DVKVTQSSRYLVKRTGEKVFLECVQDMDHENMFWYRQDPGLGLRLIYFSYDVKMKEKGDIPEGYSVSREKKERFSLILESASTNQTSMYLCASSLPSLGGGELFFGEGSRLTVL.

Notes on this clone: Other DNA sequences from this sample encode an identical CDR3 as well. The genes are TRBV15 and TRBJ2-7; weak D call: TRBD1 (5 bases). The V end lost 3 bases, the J end lost 2 bases, and 11 bases lay between the germline ends. Germline V gene sequence: CDR1 LNHNV, CDR2 YYDKDF (reference sequence). The CDR3 totals 14 residues. CDR3 sequence reads: CATSRGDSAYEQYF. CDR3 coding DNA: TGTGCCACCAGCAGGGGTGACAGCGCCTACGAGCAGTACTTC.

The chain couples TRBV27 to TRBJ2-2; a possible D gene is TRBD2 (5 bases). This CDR3 has 16 amino acids. Trimming shortened V by 8 bases and J by 1 base, and 17 bases separated the two germline ends. The germline V gene has CDR1 MNHEY and CDR2 SMNVEV (reference sequence). The CDR3 DNA sequence: TGTGCCAGCCACCGGGGTCCGATGGGGAACACCGGGGAGCTGTTTTTT. Translated: CASHRGPMGNTGELFF.

Remarks on this clone: The sample contains more than one DNA sequence encoding this CDR3. V and J are TRBV15 and TRBJ2-7; D gene ambiguous. This CDR3 is built from 13 residues. CDR1 is LNHNV, CDR2 YYDKDF, per germline (reference sequence). V dropped 0 bases and J dropped 3 bases, with 6 bases sitting between them. The chain's CDR3 is CATSRERSYEQYF. CDR3 bases: TGTGCCACCAGCAGAGAACGGAGCTACGAGCAGTACTTC.

CDR3 nucleotide sequence: TGTGCCAGCAGCGTAGCTCCTGGAAAGCGGATCAATGAGCAGTTCTTC. Its protein is CASSVAPGKRINEQFF. This sequence joins TRBV9 and TRBJ2-1, with D tentatively TRBD2 (5 bases). This CDR3 contains 16 residues. V lost 0 bases to trimming and J lost 6 bases, with 16 bases between them. Germline V lookup: CDR1 SGDLS, CDR2 YYNGEE.

This chain links TRBV9 with TRBJ2-2; TRBD2 agrees at 15 bases. The CDR3 length is 16 residues. The germline V gene has CDR1 SGDLS and CDR2 YYNGEE. The J segment lost 6 bases and the V segment lost 4 bases, leaving 4 bases of the junction unmatched. The CDR3 DNA follows: TGTGCCAGCAGCCCCCGGACTAGCGGGAGGGCCGGGGAGCTGTTTTTT. Its protein product is CASSPRTSGRAGELFF.

The V gene is TRBV19, the J gene TRBJ1-3; 8 bases line up with TRBD1. Per germline, CDR1 LNHDA and CDR2 SQIVND (reference sequence). Trimming took 9 bases from V and 5 from J; bases not matched to a gene: 12. The CDR3 runs 15 residues. In DNA form, the CDR3 reads TGTGCCAGCAAAACCGACAGGGGATCCCGAAACACCATATATTTT. The encoded protein is CASKTDRGSRNTIYF.

The genes are TRBV7-9 and TRBJ2-3, with TRBD2 matching over 8 bases. V lost 1 base to trimming and J lost 0 bases; unmatched junction nucleotides: 3. Looked up from germline, CDR1 is SEHNR and CDR2 is FQNEAQ (reference sequence). This CDR3 has 16 amino acids. The CDR3, as DNA: TGTGCCAGCAGCTTAGGACTAGCGATGAGCACAGATACGCAGTATTTT. Translated: CASSLGLAMSTDTQYF.

The V call is TRBV6-5, the J call TRBJ2-2; 7 nucleotides align to TRBD1. Germline loops: CDR1 MNHEY, CDR2 SVGAGI. This CDR3 is 15 amino acids long. J gave up 4 bases and V 6 bases, and 8 bases lay outside the gene matches. CDR3 DNA: TGTGCCAGCAGCCCCAGACAGGGACGCACCGGGGAGCTGTTTTTT. It specifies CASSPRQGRTGELFF.

This clone was counted only a few times. CDR3 region: CASSQGQGWGNQPQHF. As DNA, the CDR3 is TGCGCCAGCAGCCAAGGACAGGGCTGGGGCAATCAGCCCCAGCATTTT. The rearrangement links TRBV4-1 to TRBJ1-5; 7 nucleotides align to TRBD1. The CDR3 is 16 residues long. J was trimmed by 2 bases and V by 1 base; bases with no gene match: 5. The germline V gene has CDR1 MGHRA and CDR2 YSYEKL.

J is TRBJ1-5 and V is TRBV28; D unresolved. Germline V gives CDR1 MDHEN, CDR2 SYDVKM. This CDR3 comprises 16 residues. The V end lost 0 bases, the J end lost 2 bases, and 11 bases lay between the germline ends. The CDR3 reads CASSLWRQRGNQPQHF. For the CDR3, the DNA is TGTGCCAGCAGTTTATGGAGACAACGGGGCAATCAGCCCCAGCATTTT.

V usage is TRBV30 and J usage is TRBJ1-2; unclear D gene. Trimming stripped 0 bases from V and 4 bases from J, with 15 bases between. In germline, CDR1 is GTSNPN, CDR2 SVGIG (reference sequence). The CDR3 is 15 residues long. The chain's CDR3 is CAWSVPNQQTYGYTF. CDR3 coding DNA: TGTGCCTGGAGTGTCCCCAATCAGCAGACCTATGGCTACACCTTC.

The rearrangement uses TRBV5-4 and TRBJ1-2; 10 bases agree with TRBD1. Germline CDR1 is SGHNT and CDR2 is YYREEE (reference sequence). The CDR3 is 15 residues long. V shed 3 bases, J shed 3 bases, and the junction held 5 bases outside the gene matches. CDR3 in amino acids: CASSSGTGADYGYTF. CDR3 sequence (DNA): TGTGCCAGCAGCTCCGGGACAGGGGCGGACTATGGCTACACCTTC.